This T cell receptor (beta chain) comes out of a study of cytomegalovirus exposure and HLA in healthy donors (dated by TCRdb to the late 2010s). As for the study more broadly: A later analysis indicated that the 90 to 150 validation repertoires were generated on the platform also employed for the roughly 650 repertoires of the first cohort. The study was designed to test whether signatures of past pathogen exposure could be identified by cataloging public T cell receptors. Along with the roughly 670-subject first cohort, a separate validation cohort of approximately 110 different subjects was used. High-throughput TCR immunosequencing, statistical association of individual TCRs with disease status, and machine learning were combined to predict cytomegalovirus infection status. The research as a whole found: In both the original and validation cohorts, the classifier was reported to diagnose cytomegalovirus status with high specificity and sensitivity. According to the authors, the approach could potentially be generalized to other disease states and immunological phenotypes. A later analysis found that TCRs clustered in the first cohort also tended to co-occur in the 95 to 150 validation repertoires, with about 94% of cluster scores above 0. Three of the identified cytomegalovirus-associated TCR beta chains were confirmed in vitro to be specific for cytomegalovirus antigens. The study gave a list of under 200 TCR beta chains associated with cytomegalovirus. Most TCR sequences were observed very rarely across donors, whereas some public TCRs were present in many individuals. All 110 or so repertoires were used to score co-occurrence in the validation cohort in a later analysis, because that analysis had no HLA typing for the cohort.

Library creation used the immunoSEQ multiplex PCR assay. The study's own analysis went as follows. A statistical classification framework was built to diagnose cytomegalovirus status from the catalog of TCR beta chain sequences. The table was pulled from immuneACCESS by TCRdb, which kept in-frame rearrangements only. Such tables lose some clones; where checked, under half of the loss comes from unresolved V genes, and the rest has no known cause. The V and J calls and clone size are taken from that table; D and trimming were inferred from the DNA. Recorded for this sample are about 110,000 clones; around 95% of them occurred a single time. The top ten clonotypes cover 0.67% of the sample. About this clone: Its antigen remains unidentified. No per-base quality is available; no much larger clone lies one base away.

Its CDR3 holds 14 amino acids, cysteine through phenylalanine. The only DNA kept is the CDR3, 42 bases in frame from the first base. From a lookup of the germline V gene (reference sequence), CDR1 and CDR2 are SEHNR and FQNEAQ. V is cut by 3 bases and J by 4 bases, and the space between the germline ends is 11 bases. Separate from the approximately 730-subject first cohort, the validation cohort of about 130 subjects was the group to which the donors belonged. The chain employs TRBV7-9 and TRBJ2-3; a tentative D call is TRBD2 (6 bases match). This sequence originates from a woman aged 18-29 years in good health and CMV-seronegative. Sample: PBMCs. The CDR3 region has the sequence CASSFHGGADTQYF. The DNA reads TGTGCCAGCAGCTTCCACGGGGGTGCAGATACGCAGTATTTT.